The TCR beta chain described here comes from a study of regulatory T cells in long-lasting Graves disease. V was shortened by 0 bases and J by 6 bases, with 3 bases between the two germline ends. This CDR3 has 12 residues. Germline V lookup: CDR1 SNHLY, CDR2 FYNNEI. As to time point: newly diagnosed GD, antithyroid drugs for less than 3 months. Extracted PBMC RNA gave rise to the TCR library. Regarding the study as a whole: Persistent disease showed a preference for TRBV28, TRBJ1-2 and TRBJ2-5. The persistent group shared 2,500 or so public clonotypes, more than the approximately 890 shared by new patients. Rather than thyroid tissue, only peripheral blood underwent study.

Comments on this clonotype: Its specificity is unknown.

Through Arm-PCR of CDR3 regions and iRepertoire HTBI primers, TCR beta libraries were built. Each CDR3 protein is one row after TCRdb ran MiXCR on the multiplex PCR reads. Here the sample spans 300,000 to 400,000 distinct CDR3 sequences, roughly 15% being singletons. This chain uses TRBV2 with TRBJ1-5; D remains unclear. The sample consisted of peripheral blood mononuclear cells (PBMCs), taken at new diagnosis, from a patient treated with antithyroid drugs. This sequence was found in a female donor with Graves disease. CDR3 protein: CASSEAPQPQHF. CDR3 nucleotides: TGTGCCAGCAGTGAAGCGCCTCAGCCCCAGCATTTT.